This TCR beta chain derives from a study of neoadjuvant anti-PD-1 for oral cavity cancer. Clones were sequenced by immunoSEQ multiplex PCR, and TCRdb holds only the in-frame ones, with some missing. Of over 15,000 clones in the sample, around two thirds are singletons; the top ten hold approximately 2.4%. Per germline, CDR1 SGHRS and CDR2 YFSETQ. CDR3 size: 15 residues. Trimming shortened V by 0 bases and J by 2 bases, and 11 bases separated the two germline ends. This TCR was recovered from a person aged 35-79 years with oral cavity squamous cell carcinoma. The input for sequencing was PBMCs, taken before nivolumab (anti-PD-1) treatment. V is TRBV5-1 and J is TRBJ2-5; a weak D match, TRBD2 (5 bases). CDR3 protein: CASSLVAGRQETQYF. As DNA, the CDR3 is TGCGCCAGCAGCTTGGTTGCGGGCCGACAAGAGACCCAGTACTTC.